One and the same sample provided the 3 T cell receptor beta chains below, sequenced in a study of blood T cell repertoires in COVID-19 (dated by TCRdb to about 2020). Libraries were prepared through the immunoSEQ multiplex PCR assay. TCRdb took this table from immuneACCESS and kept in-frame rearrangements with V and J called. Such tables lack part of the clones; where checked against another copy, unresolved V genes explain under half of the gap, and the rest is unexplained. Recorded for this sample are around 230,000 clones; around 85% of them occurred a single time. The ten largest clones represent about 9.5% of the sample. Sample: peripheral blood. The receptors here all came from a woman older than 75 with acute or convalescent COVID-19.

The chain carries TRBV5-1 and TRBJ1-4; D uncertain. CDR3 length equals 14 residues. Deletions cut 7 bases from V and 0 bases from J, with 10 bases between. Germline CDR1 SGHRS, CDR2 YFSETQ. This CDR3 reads CASGITATNEKLFF. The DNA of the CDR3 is TGCGCCAGCGGTATAACTGCAACTAATGAAAAACTGTTTTTT.

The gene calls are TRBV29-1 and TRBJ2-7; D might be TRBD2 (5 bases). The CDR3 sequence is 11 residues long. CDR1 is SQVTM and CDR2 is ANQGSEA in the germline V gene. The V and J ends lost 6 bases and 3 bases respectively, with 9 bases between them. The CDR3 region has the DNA TGCAGCGTCTATGAGGGCTACGAGCAGTACTTC. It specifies CSVYEGYEQYF.

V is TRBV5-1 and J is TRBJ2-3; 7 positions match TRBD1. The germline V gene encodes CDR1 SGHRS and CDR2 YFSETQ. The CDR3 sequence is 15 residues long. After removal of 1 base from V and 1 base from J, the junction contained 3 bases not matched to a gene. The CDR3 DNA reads TGCGCCAGCAGCTTGAGTACAGGGGGCACAGATACGCAGTATTTT. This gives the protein CASSLSTGGTDTQYF.